This entry features one T cell receptor beta chain sequence. Antigen unknown. The sample belongs to a study of shared clonotypes between healthy human individuals. For the study at large: CD8 memory received one plate per donor, CD8 naive two, CD4 memory three and CD4 naive three.

It was CD45RO-negative cells, positively selected for CCR7, that made up naive CD8 cells, with terminally differentiated effector memory CD45RA+ cells excluded. Every donor, a Caucasian adult, lived in Nashville, Tennessee. General study findings and limits: Sorted-subset sequencing was shown by rarefaction to be incomplete despite large depth.

This CDR3 region has 17 residues. Trimming took 0 bases from V and 4 from J, leaving 17 bases between them. CDR1 and CDR2 from the germline V gene are MGHRA and YSYEKL. Here immunoSEQ multiplex PCR was the method, and the copy in TCRdb shows in-frame clones only, minus some. The data contain 1.5 million to 2.5 million clones, approximately 94% of them singletons. This TCR came from a man in his late teens or twenties in good health. Sequenced input: naive CD8+ T cells sorted from blood. The rearrangement uses TRBV4-1 and TRBJ2-3, with D unclear. CDR3 amino acids: CASSQDRALEWADTQYF. The DNA of the CDR3 is TGCGCCAGCAGCCAAGATAGGGCTTTAGAGTGGGCAGATACGCAGTATTTT.